What follows are 8 T cell receptor beta chains derived from one specimen sequenced in a study of cytomegalovirus exposure and HLA in healthy donors. Primers: 60 Vbeta forward and 13 Jbeta reverse. Sequenced by immunoSEQ multiplex PCR; TCRdb stores in-frame clones only, minus some. The sample lists 100,000 to 140,000 clones, roughly 80% occurring once. Sequencing was done on a sample of PBMCs. These receptors came from a man aged 25 to 40 in good health and CMV-seropositive.

This rearrangement joins TRBV27 to TRBJ2-1, with TRBD1 matching over 8 bases. The germline V gene encodes CDR1 MNHEY and CDR2 SMNVEV (reference sequence). The CDR3 extends over 15 amino acids. The junction had 4 bases not matched to a gene; V was cut back by 4 bases and J by 2 bases. The CDR3 reads CASSYGTGAYNEQFF. DNA of the CDR3: TGTGCCAGCAGTTACGGGACAGGAGCCTACAATGAGCAGTTCTTC.

As DNA, the CDR3 is TGTGCCAGCAGCTTAGCAGGTGACGGCTACGAGCAGTACTTC. It translates to CASSLAGDGYEQYF. The chain employs TRBV11-2 and TRBJ2-7; no clear D. The germline V gene has CDR1 SGHAT and CDR2 FQNNGV. Trimming cost V 1 base and J 3 bases, with 10 bases left between them. The CDR3 extends over 14 amino acids.

The V gene is TRBV5-1, the J gene TRBJ2-7; 7 positions match TRBD1. The CDR3 extends over 16 amino acids. Unmatched junction bases numbered 9, after V lost 0 bases and J lost 3 bases. The germline gives CDR1 SGHRS, CDR2 YFSETQ. CDR3 loop: CASSLGDSNGDYEQYF. As DNA, the CDR3 is TGCGCCAGCAGCTTGGGGGACAGCAACGGGGACTACGAGCAGTACTTC.

The J gene is TRBJ1-1, the V gene TRBV6-1; a possible D gene is TRBD1 (5 bases). V shed 4 bases and J shed 4 bases, with 10 bases lying between them. In germline, CDR1 is MNHNS, CDR2 SASEGT. The CDR3 length is 13 residues. The CDR3, as DNA: TGTGCCAGCAGTGTGCAGGGAACCACTGAAGCTTTCTTT. Encoded protein: CASSVQGTTEAFF.

The rearrangement joins TRBV5-6 to TRBJ2-5; 9 nucleotides line up with TRBD1. Germline V gene lookup returns CDR1 SGHDT and CDR2 YYEEEE. This CDR3 is built from 15 residues. V shed 4 bases and J 5 bases; nucleotides not matched to a gene: 9. CDR3 loop: CASSVGQGRQETQYF. CDR3 bases: TGTGCCAGCAGCGTGGGACAGGGACGGCAGGAGACCCAGTACTTC.

Details on this clone: Germline is not matched at one junction end, which may reflect a read error. The J gene is TRBJ1-2, the V gene TRBV7-9; unclear D gene. The CDR3 extends over 14 amino acids. Per germline, CDR1 SEHNR and CDR2 FQNEAQ (reference sequence). CDR3 sequence: CSSSRTGDQTGYTF. In DNA, the CDR3 is TGTTCCAGCAGTCGCACCGGGGATCAAACTGGCTACACCTTC.

This chain joins TRBV7-9 and TRBJ2-2, with D tentatively TRBD2 (6 bases). CDR1 and CDR2 from the germline V gene are SEHNR and FQNEAQ (reference sequence). The CDR3 sequence is 15 residues long. V was trimmed by 5 bases and J by 1 base, leaving 11 bases between them. In nucleotides, the CDR3 is TGTGCCAGCAGCAAGGGGCGGGGGAACACCGGGGAGCTGTTTTTT. Amino acids: CASSKGRGNTGELFF.

The V call is TRBV18, the J call TRBJ1-2; maybe TRBD1 (5 bases). CDR3 length: 13 residues. Trimming shortened V by 7 bases and J by 2 bases, and 11 bases separated the two germline ends. Germline V gene lookup returns CDR1 KGHSH and CDR2 LQKENI. The CDR3, as DNA: TGTGCCAGCTTGGGGCAGACCAACTATGGCTACACCTTC. Translated, it gives CASLGQTNYGYTF. Using reference TRBV18 and TRBJ1-2 for the parts outside the CDR3, the full variable domain is NAGVMQNPRHLVRRRGQEARLRCSPMKGHSHVYWYRQLPEEGLKFMVYLQKENIIDESGMPKERFSAEFPKEGPSILRIQQVVRGDSAAYFCASLGQTNYGYTFGSGTRLTVV.